This T cell receptor (beta chain) comes out of a study of OX40 agonist ivuxolimab in advanced cancers. As for the study in general: With a range of roughly 23 to 85, age averaged 60 years, and about 80% were male. Having had anti-PD-1, anti-PD-L1 or anti-CTLA-4 therapy before was allowed, and over 35% had some.

Method: immunoSEQ multiplex PCR; TCRdb's copy keeps in-frame clones and lacks some. The table lists some 70,000 clones, around 82% of them singletons, with under 9.5% in the top ten. V gave up 5 bases and J gave up 5 bases, with 16 bases separating them. The germline V gene encodes CDR1 MNHEY and CDR2 SVGAGI. This CDR3 has 14 amino acids. The chain links TRBV6-5 to TRBJ2-7; no reliable D call. The sequencing used CD4+ or CD8+ T cells sorted from blood, collected in a trial of the OX40 agonist ivuxolimab. This sequence was found in an adult with an advanced solid tumor such as melanoma, head and neck, liver or kidney cancer. CDR3 sequence reads: CASSISGPSDEQYF. Written as DNA, the CDR3 is TGTGCCAGCAGTATTAGTGGGCCATCTGACGAGCAGTACTTC.